The entry that follows covers one T cell receptor (beta chain) sequence. In the authors' workflow: The authors estimated nucleated cell counts from reference gene primer amplification. The data were produced by immunoSEQ multiplex PCR, yet TCRdb's version contains in-frame clones alone and is incomplete. V and J calls and clone size follow that table, whereas D and trimming were derived from the DNA. The repertoire consists of around 26,000 clones, with 80% to 85% occurring once and the leading ten covering about 9.4%. This specimen comes from a study of blood T cell repertoires in COVID-19. For the study at large: Some COVID-19 samples were acute and others convalescent; all came from the United States, Italy and Spain.

After removal of 3 bases from V and 4 bases from J, the junction contained 0 bases not matched to a gene. The CDR3 runs 14 residues. From germline, CDR1 is MDHEN and CDR2 SYDVKM. The receptor comes from a human donor in a cohort sampled during active COVID-19. This chain joins TRBV28 and TRBJ2-2; 9 nucleotides agree with TRBD1. What was sequenced was peripheral blood. The CDR3 sequence is CASSLTGGTGELFF. The CDR3 coding sequence is TGTGCCAGCAGTTTGACAGGGGGCACCGGGGAGCTGTTTTTT.